What follows are 26 T cell receptor beta chains derived from one specimen sequenced in a study of cytomegalovirus exposure and HLA in healthy donors. The PCR made use of 60 Vbeta and 13 Jbeta primers. Some clones are missing from TCRdb's copy, which holds only in-frame ones; the method was immunoSEQ multiplex PCR. The sample has about 120,000 clones; 50% to 65% are singletons. The sequencing input was PBMCs. These receptors were taken from a middle-aged woman in good health and CMV-seropositive.

This clone was seen only a few times. The chain has TRBV5-4 and TRBJ2-3, with 10 bases fitting TRBD2. V dropped 3 bases and J dropped 5; count of bases not matched to a gene: 12. The germline V gene has CDR1 SGHNT and CDR2 YYREEE (reference sequence). The CDR3 is made up of 17 amino acids. CDR3 amino acids: CASSSGLATLSGDTQYF. Written as DNA, the CDR3 is TGTGCCAGCAGCTCGGGACTAGCGACTCTGTCAGGAGATACGCAGTATTTT.

The chain joins TRBV2 to TRBJ1-4, with 8 nucleotides matching TRBD1. J lost 4 bases, V lost 6 bases, and 7 bases had no gene match. The length of the CDR3 is 15 residues. Germline V gene data show CDR1 as SNHLY and CDR2 as FYNNEI. The CDR3 DNA sequence: TGTGCCAGCAGGGGTAGACAGGGGATTAATGAAAAACTGTTTTTT. It translates to CASRGRQGINEKLFF.

V and J are TRBV7-9 and TRBJ2-5, with D maybe TRBD1 (5 bases). Germline lookup yields CDR1 SEHNR and CDR2 FQNEAQ (reference sequence). The CDR3 runs to 14 residues. Trimming shortened V by 1 base and J by 5 bases, and 11 bases separated the two germline ends. The CDR3 region is CASSLVQGSETQYF. The DNA for the CDR3 is TGTGCCAGCAGCTTAGTGCAGGGCTCGGAGACCCAGTACTTC.

In its sample, this clone was seen a few times. J is TRBJ1-1 and V is TRBV19, with D maybe TRBD1 (6 bases). The CDR3 is 13 residues long. Looked up from germline, CDR1 is LNHDA and CDR2 is SQIVND (reference sequence). V dropped 5 bases and J dropped 1 base, with 8 bases sitting between them. The DNA for the CDR3 is TGTGCCAGTAGTGTGACAGGGAACACTGAAGCTTTCTTT. Translation: CASSVTGNTEAFF.

V and J are TRBV7-3 and TRBJ2-5, with unresolved D. This CDR3 spans 14 amino acids. The V end lost 2 bases, the J end lost 2 bases, and 9 bases lay between the germline ends. In germline, CDR1 is SGHTA, CDR2 FQGTGA. The CDR3 loop reads CASSLGSGQETQYF. The DNA for the CDR3 is TGTGCCAGCAGCTTAGGCTCGGGTCAAGAGACCCAGTACTTC.

This clone appeared a few times. The V call is TRBV9, the J call TRBJ2-1; 10 positions agree with TRBD2. CDR3 length equals 18 residues. Looked up from germline, CDR1 is SGDLS and CDR2 is YYNGEE. V lost 1 base and J lost 3; bases outside the gene matches: 10. The CDR3 DNA reads as TGTGCCAGCAGCGTACAAGCGGGGGGGGTACTTAGCTACAATGAGCAGTTCTTC. Translating it yields CASSVQAGGVLSYNEQFF. Full variable domain (missing parts from reference TRBV9 and TRBJ2-1): DSGVTQTPKHLITATGQRVTLRCSPRSGDLSVYWYQQSLDQGLQFLIQYYNGEERAKGNILERFSAQQFPDLHSELNLSSLELGDSALYFCASSVQAGGVLSYNEQFFGPGTRLTVL.

In its sample, this clone was seen once. The CDR3 region has the DNA TGTGCCAGCAGAAGGAGTTTCCCTGATGAAAAACTGTTTTTT. Translation gives CASRRSFPDEKLFF. The rearrangement links TRBV27 to TRBJ1-4; D remains ambiguous. Between the trimmed V and J ends, which lost 6 bases and 6 bases, there was a span of 14 bases. The CDR3 consists of 14 residues. CDR1 is MNHEY, CDR2 SMNVEV, per germline (reference sequence).

The V and J genes are TRBV7-9 and TRBJ2-5, with 7 bases that match TRBD2. The trim removed 5 bases at V and 4 bases at J, leaving 10 bases unmatched. Germline V lookup: CDR1 SEHNR, CDR2 FQNEAQ (reference sequence). This CDR3 is built from 15 residues. The CDR3 reads CASSVVGGTTETQYF. CDR3 nucleotide sequence: TGTGCCAGCAGCGTGGTCGGCGGGACTACAGAGACCCAGTACTTC.

This clone was picked up a small number of times. The chain carries TRBV5-1 and TRBJ2-5; TRBD2 aligns across 8 bases. Germline V CDR1 and CDR2: SGHRS, YFSETQ. The CDR3 consists of 15 residues. J gave up 5 bases and V 0 bases, and 6 bases lay outside the gene matches. The CDR3 coding sequence is TGCGCCAGCAGCTTGGGGGTAGCGGGACGGGAGACCCAGTACTTC. Encoded protein: CASSLGVAGRETQYF.

The J gene is TRBJ2-1, the V gene TRBV6-1, with TRBD2 identical over 12 bases. Germline CDR1 MNHNS, CDR2 SASEGT. There are 15 residues in the CDR3. V shed 7 bases and J 4 bases; nucleotides not matched to a gene: 5. The chain's CDR3 is CASIRLAGVYNEQFF. CDR3 nucleotide sequence: TGTGCCAGCATTAGACTAGCGGGAGTATACAATGAGCAGTTCTTC.

The table lists this clone with a count of one. The chain combines TRBV2 with TRBJ1-1; TRBD1 matches 8 bases. The CDR3 is made up of 14 amino acids. The junction had 13 bases not matched to a gene; V was cut back by 5 bases and J by 11 bases. Germline loops: CDR1 SNHLY, CDR2 FYNNEI. The CDR3 loop is CASSRRDRLGDAFF. Written as DNA, the CDR3 is TGTGCCAGCAGTCGCCGGGACAGGTTGGGGGATGCTTTCTTT.

V is TRBV7-9 and J is TRBJ2-5; 7 bases are a match to TRBD1. The CDR3 spans 15 residues. Germline assignment: CDR1 SEHNR and CDR2 FQNEAQ (reference sequence). V lost 5 bases to trimming and J lost 4 bases; unmatched junction nucleotides: 10. The CDR3 nucleotides read TGTGCCAGCAGCCTATTACAGGGGAGTCTAGAGACCCAGTACTTC. The encoded protein is CASSLLQGSLETQYF.

The chain couples TRBV11-2 to TRBJ1-2; no definite D call. Between the trimmed V and J ends, which lost 3 bases and 2 bases, there was a span of 13 bases. CDR1 and CDR2 from the germline V gene are SGHAT and FQNNGV. This CDR3 has 15 amino acids. The CDR3 nucleotides read TGTGCCAGCAGCTTTCAGATTGCCGAAAACTATGGCTACACCTTC. As protein: CASSFQIAENYGYTF.

This clone is a singleton in its sample. V gene TRBV5-6 combines with J gene TRBJ2-1; 8 bases are shared with TRBD2. The CDR3 has 17 residues. V lost 4 bases and J lost 4; bases outside the gene matches: 13. The V gene's germline CDR1 is SGHDT and CDR2 YYEEEE. CDR3 nucleotide sequence: TGTGCCAGCAGCCCACAGGGACTAGGGGGATTTTACAATGAGCAGTTCTTC. Translating it yields CASSPQGLGGFYNEQFF.

The chain joins TRBV4-3 to TRBJ2-7; the D gene is possibly TRBD2 (5 bases). V was shortened by 0 bases and J by 3 bases, with 18 bases between the two germline ends. The CDR3 is 17 residues long. Germline V CDR1 and CDR2: LGHNA, YSLEER. The CDR3 DNA sequence: TGCGCCAGCAGCCAAGAATTTGCTAGCCTAGGGCTCTACGAGCAGTACTTC. It encodes CASSQEFASLGLYEQYF.

This clone was observed a handful of times. The CDR3 does not end in the conserved phenylalanine or tryptophan, so this is likely a read error. The limits of the CDR3 on the DNA are not certain, so only TCRdb's listed CDR3 is given. This chain joins TRBV29-1 and TRBJ1-1. Germline V gene lookup returns CDR1 SQVTM and CDR2 ANQGSEA. Both ends counted, the CDR3 spans 8 residues. The CDR3 is CSVERGLL.

The table lists this clone with a few counts. V gene TRBV9 combines with J gene TRBJ2-2, with 11 positions matching TRBD2. J lost 2 bases, V lost 0 bases, and 15 bases had no gene match. This CDR3 has 21 residues. Germline V gene data show CDR1 as SGDLS and CDR2 as YYNGEE. CDR3 region: CASSVDFPGSGRAFNTGELFF. DNA for the CDR3: TGTGCCAGCAGCGTAGATTTCCCGGGTAGCGGGAGGGCCTTTAACACCGGGGAGCTGTTTTTT.

The V gene is TRBV29-1, the J gene TRBJ1-2; 9 nucleotides agree with TRBD1. This CDR3 is 12 amino acids long. The V gene end was trimmed by 7 bases and the J gene end by 3 bases; junction bases not matched to a gene: 3. Germline CDR1 reads SQVTM; CDR2 reads ANQGSEA. In nucleotides, the CDR3 is TGCAGCGCCTGGGACAGGGACTATGGCTACACCTTC. Its translation: CSAWDRDYGYTF.

J is TRBJ2-7 and V is TRBV4-1; the match to TRBD2 covers 10 bases. V trimming: 4 bases; J trimming: 7 bases; junction bases outside the gene matches: 4. CDR3 size: 13 residues. The germline V gene encodes CDR1 MGHRA and CDR2 YSYEKL. CDR3 sequence: CASSPGLALEQYF. The CDR3 DNA follows: TGCGCCAGCAGCCCGGGACTAGCGCTGGAGCAGTACTTC.

This clone has a handful of counts. The V and J genes are TRBV1 and TRBJ2-5; the listed D gene, TRBD2, was not tested against the DNA. The DNA end is a closer match to TRBJ2-7, so the J assignment may be wrong. TRBV1 is listed as a pseudogene. This CDR3 contains 14 residues. CDR3 sequence: CTSSQDPPIYEQYF. CDR3 DNA sequence: TGCACCAGCAGCCAAGATCCCCCCATCTACGAGCAGTACTTC.

The V gene is TRBV5-1, the J gene TRBJ1-1; possibly TRBD1 for D (5 bases). Germline loops: CDR1 SGHRS, CDR2 YFSETQ. This CDR3 contains 15 residues. The V end lost 0 bases, the J end lost 0 bases, and 9 bases lay between the germline ends. As DNA, the CDR3 is TGCGCCAGCAGCTTGGAGCCAGGGATGAACACTGAAGCTTTCTTT. Translated: CASSLEPGMNTEAFF. The full variable domain, in which reference TRBV5-1 and TRBJ1-1 provide the parts outside the CDR3, is KAGVTQTPRYLIKTRGQQVTLSCSPISGHRSVSWYQQTPGQGLQFLFEYFSETQRNKGNFPGRFSGRQFSNSRSEMNVSTLELGDSALYLCASSLEPGMNTEAFFGQGTRLTVV.

The chain is built from TRBV5-4 and TRBJ2-1, with D tentatively TRBD2 (7 bases). Germline V gene lookup returns CDR1 SGHNT and CDR2 YYREEE (reference sequence). The CDR3 covers 14 residues. The germline V and J ends were trimmed by 6 bases and 4 bases, with 14 bases remaining between them. Here the CDR3 reads CASNQGGVYNEQFF. As DNA, the CDR3 is TGTGCCAGCAATCAAGGGGGGGTGTACAATGAGCAGTTCTTC.

The CDR3 sequence: CAVPFEYEQYF. The CDR3, as DNA: TGTGCCGTCCCCTTTGAGTACGAGCAGTACTTC. The chain carries TRBV10-3 and TRBJ2-7; D ambiguous. Trimming removed 11 bases at V and 4 bases at J, with 12 bases between. This CDR3 comprises 11 residues. Per the germline V gene, CDR1 is ENHRY and CDR2 is SYGVKD.

The V call is TRBV7-9, the J call TRBJ1-1; weak D call: TRBD1 (6 bases). CDR1 SEHNR and CDR2 FQNEAQ come from the germline V gene (reference sequence). The CDR3 has 16 residues. V was cut by 4 bases and J by 5 bases, with 20 bases left in between. The CDR3 protein is CASSSRGRGDWTEAFF. The CDR3 nucleotides are TGTGCCAGCAGCTCCAGAGGCAGGGGAGATTGGACTGAAGCTTTCTTT.

The chain recombines TRBV28 with TRBJ1-1; a weak D match, TRBD1 (5 bases). The V and J ends lost 3 bases and 4 bases respectively, with 12 bases between them. The CDR3 sequence is 14 residues long. Germline V CDR1 and CDR2: MDHEN, SYDVKM. The CDR3 reads CASSLVRGITEAFF. DNA of the CDR3: TGTGCCAGCAGTTTGGTACGGGGGATCACTGAAGCTTTCTTT.

The chain has TRBV7-6 and TRBJ2-5; 7 positions agree with TRBD2. The end of the DNA is better explained by TRBJ2-7, so the J call may be wrong. Germline CDR1 SGHVS, CDR2 FNYEAQ. The CDR3 spans 14 residues. In DNA, the CDR3 is TGTGCCAGCAACAAAGGGACTAATAGTTACGAGCAGTACTTC. Protein sequence: CASNKGTNSYEQYF.